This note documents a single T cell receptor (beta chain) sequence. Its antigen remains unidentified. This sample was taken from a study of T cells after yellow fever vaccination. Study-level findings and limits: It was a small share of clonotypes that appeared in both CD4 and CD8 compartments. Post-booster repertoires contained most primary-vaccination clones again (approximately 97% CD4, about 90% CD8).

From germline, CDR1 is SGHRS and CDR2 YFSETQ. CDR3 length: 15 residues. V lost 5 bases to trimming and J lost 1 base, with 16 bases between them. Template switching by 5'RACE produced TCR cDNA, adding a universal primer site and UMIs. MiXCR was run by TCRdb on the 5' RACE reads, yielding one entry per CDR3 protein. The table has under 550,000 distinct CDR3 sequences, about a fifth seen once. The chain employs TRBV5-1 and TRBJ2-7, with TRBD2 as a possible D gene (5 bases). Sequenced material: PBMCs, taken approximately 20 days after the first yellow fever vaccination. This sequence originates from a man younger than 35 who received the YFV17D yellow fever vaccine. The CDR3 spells CASRGSASSSYEQYF. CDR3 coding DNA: TGCGCCAGCAGGGGGTCAGCTAGCTCGTCCTACGAGCAGTACTTC.